Presented here are 13 T cell receptor beta chains from one specimen sequenced in a study of T cell responses to AZD1222 COVID-19 vaccine. TCRdb keeps only in-frame clones here, not all; method: immunoSEQ multiplex PCR. This table has 57,000 or so clones, over 60% appearing once. The sequenced sample was peripheral blood, obtained on day 0 of AZD1222 vaccination. These receptors were obtained from an adult in good health.

The chain uses TRBV7-9 and TRBJ1-1; D is unclear. V shed 1 base and J shed 7 bases, with 10 bases lying between them. CDR1 SEHNR and CDR2 FQNEAQ come from the germline V gene (reference sequence). The CDR3 has 13 amino acids. The CDR3 spells CASSLGGPREAFF. The CDR3 DNA reads TGTGCCAGCAGCTTAGGAGGACCCCGTGAAGCTTTCTTT.

The chain is built from TRBV10-2 and TRBJ1-3, with D hard to call. V was pared by 8 bases and J by 4 bases, with 15 bases between. This CDR3 is 14 amino acids long. The V gene's germline CDR1 is WSHSY and CDR2 SAAADI. As DNA, the CDR3 is TGCGCCAGCTCGGAAATTTCACAGGGAAACACCATATATTTT. Translated, it gives CASSEISQGNTIYF.

The chain carries TRBV3-1 (or the pseudogene TRBV3-2) and TRBJ2-2; tentatively, D is TRBD1 or TRBD2 (5 bases each). The CDR3 is 15 amino acids. The germline V gene has CDR1 LGHDT and CDR2 YNNKEL (reference sequence). The V gene lost 1 base and the J gene lost 5 bases, with 11 bases spanning the gap. Here the CDR3 reads CASSQVGVLTGELFF. The CDR3 nucleotides read TGTGCCAGCAGCCAAGTGGGGGTACTAACCGGGGAGCTGTTTTTT.

The V call is TRBV4-2, the J call TRBJ2-7; perhaps D is TRBD1 or TRBD2 (6 bases each). From germline, CDR1 is LGHNA and CDR2 YNFKEQ. This CDR3 is built from 15 residues. V was clipped by 2 bases and J by 1 base, with 12 bases between them. The CDR3 DNA sequence: TGTGCCAGCAGCCAATTACGGGGGCCTTCCTACGAGCAGTACTTC. Protein product: CASSQLRGPSYEQYF.

This chain links TRBV7-9 with TRBJ2-1; 14 positions match TRBD2. V lost 5 bases and J lost 9; bases outside the gene matches: 6. CDR3 length: 15 amino acids. Germline V gives CDR1 SEHNR, CDR2 FQNEAQ (reference sequence). The CDR3 DNA is TGTGCCAGCAGCCCCCCCGGACTAGCGGGAGGTGAGCAGTTCTTC. Encoded protein: CASSPPGLAGGEQFF.

This clone was observed a few times. CDR3 bases: TGTGCCAGCAGCCCCCGTCGTAGCGGGGGGGAGCTAAACATTCAGTACTTC. It specifies CASSPRRSGGELNIQYF. The V call is TRBV6-2 or TRBV6-3, the J call TRBJ2-4; 11 bases map to TRBD2. V was pared by 6 bases and J by 6 bases, with 13 bases of the junction left unmatched. The CDR3 sequence is 17 residues long. Germline V CDR1 and CDR2: MNHEY, SVGEGT.

CDR3 DNA: TGCGCCAGCAGCTTGGCCGGGACTGTGACTTTGGGTGAGCAGTTCTTC. It codes for CASSLAGTVTLGEQFF. This chain links TRBV5-1 with TRBJ2-1; tentatively, D is TRBD2 (6 bases). The CDR3 length is 16 residues. V lost 0 bases and J 9 bases, leaving 19 bases between the germline ends. Looked up from germline, CDR1 is SGHRS and CDR2 is YFSETQ. Full variable domain (remainder filled in from reference TRBV5-1 and TRBJ2-1): KAGVTQTPRYLIKTRGQQVTLSCSPISGHRSVSWYQQTPGQGLQFLFEYFSETQRNKGNFPGRFSGRQFSNSRSEMNVSTLELGDSALYLCASSLAGTVTLGEQFFGPGTRLTVL.

This clone was found a few times. The rearrangement uses TRBV5-4 and TRBJ1-1; D is possibly TRBD1 (6 bases). The CDR3 has 14 residues. Germline loops: CDR1 SGHNT, CDR2 YYREEE (reference sequence). Between the trimmed V and J ends, which lost 3 bases and 0 bases, there was a span of 9 bases. The chain's CDR3 is CASSSDRMNTEAFF. The CDR3 DNA reads as TGTGCCAGCAGCTCCGACAGGATGAACACTGAAGCTTTCTTT.

The V call is TRBV3-1 (or the pseudogene TRBV3-2), the J call TRBJ2-2, with D hard to call. Trimming left V 2 bases short and J 5 bases short, with 15 bases between. This CDR3 comprises 16 residues. In germline, CDR1 is LGHDT, CDR2 YNNKEL (reference sequence). The CDR3 DNA follows: TGTGCCAGCAGCCAAACCCGGGCAGGCGCTACCGGGGAGCTGTTTTTT. The encoded protein is CASSQTRAGATGELFF.

The chain couples TRBV5-1 to TRBJ1-4; weak D call: TRBD1 (6 bases). The germline V gene has CDR1 SGHRS and CDR2 YFSETQ. V shed 0 bases and J shed 3 bases, with 9 bases lying between them. This CDR3 is 15 amino acids long. The CDR3 spells CASSLVQGPNEKLFF. The CDR3 DNA reads as TGCGCCAGCAGCTTGGTTCAGGGGCCTAATGAAAAACTGTTTTTT. The entire variable domain, with the rest obtained from reference TRBV5-1 and TRBJ1-4, is as follows: KAGVTQTPRYLIKTRGQQVTLSCSPISGHRSVSWYQQTPGQGLQFLFEYFSETQRNKGNFPGRFSGRQFSNSRSEMNVSTLELGDSALYLCASSLVQGPNEKLFFGSGTQLSVL.

The chain employs TRBV30 and TRBJ1-5; the match to TRBD1 covers 7 bases. Germline V lookup: CDR1 GTSNPN, CDR2 SVGIG (reference sequence). The CDR3 is made up of 17 amino acids. V gave up 1 base and J gave up 0 bases; unmatched junction bases: 9. The chain's CDR3 is CAWSEQGTTTSNQPQHF. The DNA for the CDR3 is TGTGCCTGGAGTGAACAGGGGACAACAACTAGCAATCAGCCCCAGCATTTT.

The rearrangement joins TRBV4-3 to TRBJ2-2; 12 bases align to TRBD2. The CDR3 totals 16 residues. CDR1 is LGHNA, CDR2 YSLEER, per germline. V dropped 0 bases and J dropped 10; count of bases not matched to a gene: 6. In nucleotides, the CDR3 is TGCGCCAGCAGCCAAGATGTGCGACTAGCGGGGGCGGAGCTGTTTTTT. Protein: CASSQDVRLAGAELFF.

V is TRBV24-1 and J is TRBJ2-7; tentative D call: TRBD2 (5 bases). Germline CDR1 KGHDR, CDR2 SFDVKD. The CDR3 covers 12 residues. CDR3 region: CRPTGDSYEQYF. CDR3 nucleotide sequence: TGTCGACCGACCGGGGACTCCTACGAGCAGTACTTC.